The rows below give T cell receptor beta chains drawn from one sample of a study of regulatory T cells in long-lasting Graves disease. TCRdb re-analysed the multiplex PCR reads in MiXCR, keeping a single row per CDR3 protein. The data hold roughly 450,000 distinct CDR3 sequences, with less than 25% observed a single time. Sequencing was performed on peripheral blood mononuclear cells (PBMCs), taken when the disease was refractory, from a patient treated with antithyroid drugs. The source is a female donor with Graves disease. CDR3s leave out the opening cysteine and the closing phenylalanine or tryptophan. The order of the fields is J gene, V gene, D gene, CDR3 protein. The D gene is left open where the match is weak.

TRBJ1-2 TRBV7-9 NA ASSFPGDYGYT
TRBJ2-5 TRBV27 TRBD1 ASRSTGARETQY
TRBJ2-5 TRBV11-2 NA ASSLPDGQQETQY
TRBJ1-1 TRBV4-2 NA ASSRELGTEAF
TRBJ1-1 TRBV7-9 NA ASVGDENTEAF
TRBJ2-4 TRBV28 NA ASRAPGGAKNIQY
TRBJ1-4 TRBV18 NA ASSRESATNEKLF
TRBJ2-7 TRBV6-1 NA ASKQEDRWEQY
TRBJ2-7 TRBV5-1 NA ASSLGTDIPGSYEQY
TRBJ2-4 TRBV7-2 NA ASSLGRPLAKNIQY
TRBJ2-7 TRBV12-3/TRBV12-4 NA ASSFKLFEQY
TRBJ2-5 TRBV24-1 NA ATSEDSPGGTQY
TRBJ1-5 TRBV7-2 NA ASSLVGGDGQPQH
TRBJ1-1 TRBV12-3/TRBV12-4 TRBD1 ASSPDRDPTEAF
TRBJ2-5 TRBV14 NA SSSPLGGTQY
TRBJ1-1 TRBV7-2 NA ASLTGSRKTEAF
TRBJ2-3 TRBV11-2 NA ASSLAPTVYSTDTQY
TRBJ1-1 TRBV29-1 NA SVAERRNTEAS
TRBJ2-5 TRBV30 NA AWSRAPLSQETQY
TRBJ1-5 TRBV4-1 TRBD1 ASSRTGTGGFAQPQH
TRBJ2-2 TRBV29-1 TRBD2 SVAKRLAGTGELF
TRBJ1-2 TRBV28 NA ASSLSQNYGCT
TRBJ2-2 TRBV5-1 TRBD2 ASSAGLAGLVTGELF
TRBJ2-2 TRBV6-2/TRBV6-3 NA ASSERLMDTGELF
TRBJ2-7 TRBV5-6 NA ASSFLESYYEQY
TRBJ1-2 TRBV29-1 NA SVFGGWVFGGHGYT
TRBJ1-5 TRBV12-3/TRBV12-4 NA ASTITEGNGQPQH
TRBJ1-1 TRBV6-5 NA ASSYAGFPNTEAF
TRBJ2-3 TRBV9 NA ASSRDVGYTDTQY
TRBJ2-5 TRBV5-4 TRBD1 ASNNAGTGFSQETQY
TRBJ1-6 TRBV5-1 NA ASSSGAQNNSPLH
TRBJ2-7 TRBV7-8 NA ASSLSRTASYEQY
TRBJ2-7 TRBV20-1 NA SAEYHDRSEQY
TRBJ1-2 TRBV6-4 NA ASRTQDYGYT
TRBJ2-7 TRBV7-6 NA ASSFRQGHYEQY
TRBJ2-1 TRBV11-2 TRBD1 ASSLGTGGHYNEQF
TRBJ1-1 TRBV16 NA ASSLDTRYTEAF
TRBJ2-6 TRBV15 NA ATSSGFGANVLT
TRBJ1-2 TRBV27 NA ASSSLGDRYGYT
TRBJ1-2 TRBV11-2 NA ASSLEPLRNYGYT
TRBJ2-7 TRBV25-1 NA ASSGVRTYEQY
TRBJ2-7 TRBV2 NA ASSGEKEQY
TRBJ2-7 TRBV6-5 NA ASSYRGIYEQY
TRBJ1-5 TRBV10-3 NA AISERSPASGNQPQH
TRBJ1-1 TRBV19 TRBD1 ASSRQGVGDTEAF
TRBJ1-2 TRBV28 NA ASSFSSDAGYGYT
TRBJ1-4 TRBV5-1 NA ASSLGLFWGRGEKLF
TRBJ1-6 TRBV6-5 NA ASSYDYSSPLH
TRBJ2-2 TRBV6-2/TRBV6-3 TRBD2 ASRTSGGTGELF
TRBJ2-7 TRBV7-8 TRBD2 ASSLARASGFLEQY
TRBJ2-2 TRBV2 NA ASSETRGVAGELF
TRBJ1-1 TRBV11-2 NA ASSLAGSPEAF
TRBJ2-6 TRBV7-9 TRBD1 ASGTWTRGLLLT
TRBJ2-5 TRBV20-1 TRBD2 SARAVAGGQETQY
TRBJ2-7 TRBV2 NA ASSEAQSTYEQY
TRBJ2-3 TRBV7-9 NA ASSLTGQGLSDTQY
TRBJ1-5 TRBV28 NA ASGLGQSGQPQH
TRBJ1-2 TRBV28 TRBD1 ASSLPDRAGYT
TRBJ1-3 TRBV27 NA ASSFRGEGNTIY